This record covers a single T cell receptor beta chain. This sample was included in a study of blood T cell repertoires in COVID-19. Study-wide background: The analysed material was cDNA or gDNA that came from T cells, B-cell-depleted T cells, or PBMCs.

Assay: immunoSEQ multiplex PCR; the TCRdb copy retains only in-frame clones and omits some. This table has around 99,000 clones, about nine tenths appearing once. Germline V gene sequence: CDR1 MDHEN, CDR2 SYDVKM. The CDR3 runs to 13 residues. Trimming shortened V by 2 bases and J by 4 bases, and 6 bases separated the two germline ends. The chain links TRBV28 to TRBJ1-3; D remains unclear. This TCR derives from a woman aged 25 to 39 with acute or convalescent COVID-19. Sequencing input: peripheral blood. DNA for the CDR3: TGTGCCAGCAGTTTAGAGGGCGGAAACACCATATATTTT. As protein: CASSLEGGNTIYF.